The 21 T cell receptor beta chains listed next were all sequenced from one sample in a study of T cells in Graves' hyperthyroidism and ophthalmopathy. Regions amplified from RNA transcripts were the TCR beta CDR3 regions. Initially, a first-round RT-PCR of the TCR CDR3 employed the HTBI primer set. Each CDR3 protein gets one entry after TCRdb re-called the multiplex PCR reads with MiXCR. The sample includes hundreds of thousands of distinct CDR3 sequences, about a fifth of them seen just once. Material: blood. Receptors originate from a man aged 25 to 40 with Graves' ophthalmopathy.

The chain joins TRBV10-3 to TRBJ2-2; TRBD2 agrees at 13 bases. Trimming at V came to 9 bases and at J to 6 bases, leaving 4 bases not matched to a gene. The CDR3 sequence is 14 residues long. CDR1 and CDR2 (germline): ENHRY, SYGVKD. CDR3 coding DNA: TGTGCCATTGGGACTAGCGGGAAGGCCGGGGAGCTGTTTTTT. Amino acid sequence: CAIGTSGKAGELFF.

V usage is TRBV27 and J usage is TRBJ1-6, with D perhaps matching TRBD1 (5 bases). Germline V gene data show CDR1 as MNHEY and CDR2 as SMNVEV (reference sequence). The CDR3 has 14 amino acids. Trimming left V 5 bases short and J 7 bases short, with 12 bases between. The CDR3 loop is CASSRQPWNSPLHF. The CDR3 DNA reads as TGTGCCAGCAGTCGACAGCCTTGGAATTCACCCCTCCACTTT.

V is TRBV5-6 and J is TRBJ2-7, with 8 bases that match TRBD2. CDR1 SGHDT and CDR2 YYEEEE come from the germline V gene. CDR3 length: 13 amino acids. Germline trimming cut 4 bases from V and 4 bases from J; bases unmatched to any gene: 4. The CDR3, as DNA: TGTGCCAGCAGCATGAGCGGGGGTTACGAGCAGTACTTC. Protein: CASSMSGGYEQYF. The full variable domain, completed using reference TRBV5-6 and TRBJ2-7, is DAGVTQSPTHLIKTRGQQVTLRCSPKSGHDTVSWYQQALGQGPQFIFQYYEEEERQRGNFPDRFSGHQFPNYSSELNVNALLLGDSALYLCASSMSGGYEQYFGPGTRLTVT.

The chain couples TRBV11-2 to TRBJ2-7; TRBD2 agrees at 10 bases. V was clipped by 5 bases and J by 5 bases; unmatched bases: 12. Germline V CDR1 and CDR2: SGHAT, FQNNGV. The CDR3 loop spans 16 amino acids. CDR3 nucleotides: TGTGCCAGCAGCCCGCAAAATAGCGGGAGGTTCGACGAGCAGTACTTC. Its translation is CASSPQNSGRFDEQYF.

The chain couples TRBV7-9 to TRBJ2-3, with 9 bases aligning to TRBD1. This CDR3 spans 15 amino acids. CDR1 and CDR2 from the germline V gene are SEHNR and FQNEAQ (reference sequence). Germline trimming cut 6 bases from V and 2 bases from J; bases unmatched to any gene: 6. CDR3 sequence (DNA): TGTGCCAGCAGGTGGGACAGGGATAACACAGATACGCAGTATTTT. Amino acids: CASRWDRDNTDTQYF.

The chain combines TRBV28 with TRBJ2-3, with a possible D match to TRBD2 (6 bases). Germline-derived CDR1 and CDR2 are MDHEN and SYDVKM. Deletions cut 9 bases from V and 3 bases from J, with 10 bases between. This CDR3 is 12 amino acids long. The CDR3, as DNA: TGTGCCAGTGATGGGGGGACAGATACGCAGTATTTT. Translated, it gives CASDGGTDTQYF.

This clonotype showed up many times. The chain carries TRBV28 and TRBJ1-5; the D gene is possibly TRBD1 (6 bases). The CDR3 spans 16 residues. V lost 2 bases and J 0 bases, leaving 11 bases between the germline ends. CDR1 is MDHEN and CDR2 is SYDVKM in the germline V gene. CDR3 DNA sequence: TGTGCCAGCAGTTTACGACAGGCATATAGCAATCAGCCCCAGCATTTT. Encoded protein: CASSLRQAYSNQPQHF. Variable domain in full (rest from reference TRBV28 and TRBJ1-5): DVKVTQSSRYLVKRTGEKVFLECVQDMDHENMFWYRQDPGLGLRLIYFSYDVKMKEKGDIPEGYSVSREKKERFSLILESASTNQTSMYLCASSLRQAYSNQPQHFGDGTRLSIL.

The V and J genes are TRBV27 and TRBJ2-6; 8 nucleotides line up with TRBD1. This CDR3 has 19 amino acids. With V trimmed by 1 base and J by 2 bases, 10 bases remained unmatched. The germline CDR1 and CDR2 sequences are MNHEY and SMNVEV (reference sequence). CDR3: CASSLFFGRGPPGANVLTF. CDR3 nucleotide sequence: TGTGCCAGCAGTTTATTTTTCGGCAGGGGGCCGCCTGGGGCCAACGTCCTGACTTTC.

The chain employs TRBV6-1 and TRBJ2-1, with D unresolved. V lost 5 bases and J 7 bases, leaving 12 bases between the germline ends. The germline V gene encodes CDR1 MNHNS and CDR2 SASEGT. The CDR3 consists of 13 residues. CDR3 region: CASSLETRNEQFF. The CDR3 DNA follows: TGTGCCAGCAGTTTGGAGACACGAAATGAGCAGTTCTTC.

The chain carries TRBV2 and TRBJ1-3; 9 nucleotides line up with TRBD1. Trimming cost V 8 bases and J 10 bases; bases outside gene matches: 18. Germline CDR1 is SNHLY and CDR2 is FYNNEI. The CDR3 totals 16 residues. The chain's CDR3 is CASSKEAGTGSNTIYF. CDR3 in DNA: TGTGCCAGCTCAAAGGAGGCCGGGACAGGGAGTAATACCATATATTTT.

This clonotype was observed at least ten times. The gene calls are TRBV3-1 and TRBJ1-1; 7 bases fit TRBD1. Germline V lookup: CDR1 LGHDT, CDR2 YNNKEL (reference sequence). V was pared by 3 bases and J by 0 bases, with 4 bases of the junction left unmatched. The CDR3 has 15 amino acids. The CDR3 coding sequence is TGTGCCAGCAGCCATGGGACAGCCCTGAACACTGAAGCTTTCTTT. This codes for CASSHGTALNTEAFF.

This clonotype has only a few counts. This sequence joins TRBV28 and TRBJ1-2; 10 bases are a match to TRBD1. This CDR3 has 14 residues. The germline V gene has CDR1 MDHEN and CDR2 SYDVKM. J was trimmed by 8 bases and V by 7 bases; bases with no gene match: 10. CDR3 in amino acids: CASTATGTGDGYTF. As DNA, the CDR3 is TGTGCCAGCACTGCGACCGGGACAGGGGACGGCTACACCTTC.

V gene TRBV18 combines with J gene TRBJ2-3; possibly TRBD1 or TRBD2 for D (5 bases each). Germline-derived CDR1 and CDR2 are KGHSH and LQKENI. Trimming stripped 3 bases from V and 0 bases from J, with 7 bases between. The CDR3 runs 14 residues. The CDR3 DNA is TGTGCCAGCTCACCTCGGGACAGCACAGATACGCAGTATTTT. Protein sequence: CASSPRDSTDTQYF.

This clonotype was seen repeatedly, ten times or more. This rearrangement joins TRBV18 to TRBJ1-5; D perhaps matches TRBD1 (6 bases). This CDR3 spans 15 amino acids. Germline V CDR1 and CDR2: KGHSH, LQKENI. Trimming left V 6 bases short and J 1 base short, with 13 bases between. This CDR3 is CASSRDIGSNQPQHF. In nucleotides, the CDR3 is TGTGCCAGCTCCCGGGACATTGGAAGCAATCAGCCCCAGCATTTT.

The rearrangement links TRBV6-2 or TRBV6-3 to TRBJ2-7; D remains ambiguous. This CDR3 comprises 12 residues. V shed 3 bases and J shed 2 bases, with 5 bases lying between them. The germline V gene has CDR1 MNHEY and CDR2 SVGEGT. CDR3 DNA sequence: TGTGCCAGCAGTTATTTAGCCTACGAGCAGTACTTC. It codes for CASSYLAYEQYF.

The chain has TRBV12-3 or TRBV12-4 and TRBJ1-5, with D perhaps matching TRBD1 (5 bases). CDR3 length equals 16 residues. V was shortened by 1 base and J by 1 base, with 11 bases between the two germline ends. The CDR3 DNA reads TGTGCCAGCAGTTTAGAACCCCAGGGAAGCAATCAGCCCCAGCATTTT. This sequence encodes CASSLEPQGSNQPQHF.

The chain has TRBV29-1 and TRBJ2-1, with 8 bases matching TRBD1. V was clipped by 7 bases and J by 8 bases; unmatched bases: 19. The V gene's germline CDR1 is SQVTM and CDR2 ANQGSEA. This CDR3 has 16 residues. Here the CDR3 reads CSDLPSRQGNLDEQFF. The CDR3, as DNA: TGCAGCGACCTACCCAGTCGACAGGGGAATCTGGATGAGCAGTTCTTC.

J is TRBJ1-5 and V is TRBV7-2; TRBD1 matches 9 bases. The CDR3 is 14 amino acids. From germline, CDR1 is SGHTA and CDR2 FQGNSA. V was pared by 1 base and J by 6 bases, with 1 base of the junction left unmatched. CDR3 sequence reads: CASSLDRGLQPQHF. The CDR3, as DNA: TGTGCCAGCAGCTTAGACAGGGGGCTTCAGCCCCAGCATTTT.

The chain joins TRBV11-1 to TRBJ2-3; 7 bases fit TRBD1. CDR3 length: 15 residues. V lost 2 bases, J lost 8 bases, and 10 bases stayed unmatched. CDR1 SGHAT and CDR2 FQDESV come from the germline V gene (reference sequence). Written as DNA, the CDR3 is TGTGCCAGCAGCTTACGTCCGGACAGGTCAGCTACGCAGTATTTT. Protein sequence: CASSLRPDRSATQYF.

Of note for this clonotype: The junction departs from the called germline gene at one end, perhaps through a read error. This chain joins TRBV6-2 or TRBV6-3 and TRBJ1-1, with D hard to call. The CDR3 loop spans 14 amino acids. CDR1 and CDR2 from the germline V gene are MNHEY and SVGEGT. The CDR3 region is CASRYSTGNTEAFF. CDR3 bases: TGTGCCAGCAGATACTCGACTGGGAACACTGAAGCTTTCTTT.

This chain connects TRBV18 to TRBJ2-1, with 9 bases that match TRBD2. With 1 base clipped from V and 2 bases from J, the junction kept 3 bases outside the gene matches. The germline gives CDR1 KGHSH, CDR2 LQKENI. There are 16 residues in the CDR3. CDR3 in amino acids: CASSPLASGTYNEQFF. CDR3 in DNA: TGTGCCAGCTCACCACTGGCTAGCGGGACCTACAATGAGCAGTTCTTC.